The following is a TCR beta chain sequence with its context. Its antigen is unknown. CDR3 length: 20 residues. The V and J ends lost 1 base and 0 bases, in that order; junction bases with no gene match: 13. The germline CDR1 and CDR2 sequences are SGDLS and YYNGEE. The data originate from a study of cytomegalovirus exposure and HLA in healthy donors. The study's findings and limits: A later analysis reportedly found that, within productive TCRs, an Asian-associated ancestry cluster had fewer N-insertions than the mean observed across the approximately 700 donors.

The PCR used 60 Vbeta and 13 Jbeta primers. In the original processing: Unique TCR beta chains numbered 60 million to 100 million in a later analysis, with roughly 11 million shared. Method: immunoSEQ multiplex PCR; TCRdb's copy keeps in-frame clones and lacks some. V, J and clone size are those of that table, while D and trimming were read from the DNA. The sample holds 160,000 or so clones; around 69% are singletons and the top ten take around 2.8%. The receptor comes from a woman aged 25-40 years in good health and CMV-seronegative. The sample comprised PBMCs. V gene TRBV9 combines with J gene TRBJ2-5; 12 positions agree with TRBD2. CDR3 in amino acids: CASSVRLAGGPKPNQETQYF. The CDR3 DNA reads TGTGCCAGCAGCGTACGGCTAGCGGGAGGGCCGAAACCTAACCAAGAGACCCAGTACTTC.